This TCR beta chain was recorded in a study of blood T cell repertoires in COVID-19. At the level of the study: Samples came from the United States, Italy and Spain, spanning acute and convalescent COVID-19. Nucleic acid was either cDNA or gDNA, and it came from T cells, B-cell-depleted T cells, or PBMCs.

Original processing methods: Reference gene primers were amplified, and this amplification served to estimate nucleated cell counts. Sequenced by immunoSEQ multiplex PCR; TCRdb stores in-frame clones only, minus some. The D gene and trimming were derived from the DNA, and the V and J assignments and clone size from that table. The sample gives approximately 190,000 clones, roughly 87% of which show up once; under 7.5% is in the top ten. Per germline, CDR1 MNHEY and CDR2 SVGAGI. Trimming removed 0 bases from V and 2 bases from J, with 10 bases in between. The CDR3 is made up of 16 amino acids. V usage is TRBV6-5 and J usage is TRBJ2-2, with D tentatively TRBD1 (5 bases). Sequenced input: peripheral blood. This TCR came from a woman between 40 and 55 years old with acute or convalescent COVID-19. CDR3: CASSYSQVHNTGELFF. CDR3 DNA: TGTGCCAGCAGTTACTCACAGGTTCATAACACCGGGGAGCTGTTTTTT.